Below, one T cell receptor beta chain is given with its context. The antigen is undetermined. One junction end does not reproduce the germline sequence, and a read error may be involved. This sample is part of a study of T cell responses to AZD1222 COVID-19 vaccine. Study-level points and caveats: Clonal diversity may have been underestimated, and the donors were mostly white British, with more females than males. All repertoire sampling was performed exclusively after the peak T cell response. AZD1222 recipients seropositive at baseline numbered only six or seven.

Recipients boosted at about 4 weeks or about 12 weeks are pooled. The CDR3 is made up of 15 amino acids. CDR1 is MNHEY and CDR2 is SVGAGI in the germline V gene. The table came from immunoSEQ multiplex PCR; TCRdb's copy has only in-frame clones and leaves some out. The data show 150,000 to 200,000 clones, 85% to 90% seen once. Here the sequenced sample was peripheral blood, taken 28 days after the second AZD1222 dose. The chain combines TRBV6-5 with TRBJ1-1; TRBD1 is a possible D gene (6 bases). The sequence was obtained from an adult who received the AZD1222 COVID-19 vaccine. The CDR3 DNA reads as TGTGCCAGCAGGTACTGGGGGGGCTCGAACACTGAAGCTTTCTTT. It is translated as CASRYWGGSNTEAFF.